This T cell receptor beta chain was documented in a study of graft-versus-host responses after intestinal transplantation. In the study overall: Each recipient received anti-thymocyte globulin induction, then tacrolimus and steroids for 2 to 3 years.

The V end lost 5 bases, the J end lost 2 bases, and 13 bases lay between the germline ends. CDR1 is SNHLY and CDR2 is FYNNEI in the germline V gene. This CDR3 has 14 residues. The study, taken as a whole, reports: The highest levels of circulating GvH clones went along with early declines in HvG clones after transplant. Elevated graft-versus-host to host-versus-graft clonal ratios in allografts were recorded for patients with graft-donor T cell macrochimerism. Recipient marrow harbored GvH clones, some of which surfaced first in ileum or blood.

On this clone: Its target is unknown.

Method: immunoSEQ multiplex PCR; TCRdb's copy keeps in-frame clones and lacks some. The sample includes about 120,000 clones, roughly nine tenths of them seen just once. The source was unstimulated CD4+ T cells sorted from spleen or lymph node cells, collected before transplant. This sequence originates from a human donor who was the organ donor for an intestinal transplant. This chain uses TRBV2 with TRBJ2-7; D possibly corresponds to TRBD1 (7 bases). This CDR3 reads CASSSTRGAYEQYF. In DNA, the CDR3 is TGTGCCAGCAGTTCGACCAGGGGGGCCTACGAGCAGTACTTC. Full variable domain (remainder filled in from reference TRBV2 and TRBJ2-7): EPEVTQTPSHQVTQMGQEVILRCVPISNHLYFYWYRQILGQKVEFLVSFYNNEISEKSEIFDDQFSVERPDGSNFTLKIRSTKLEDSAMYFCASSSTRGAYEQYFGPGTRLTVT.